The 8 T cell receptor beta chains in this list originate from one sample, sequenced in a study of blood T cells in healthy people across ages. Sample-barcoded 5' priming and a J-beta primer mix drove a second PCR of roughly 6 to 12 cycles. MiXCR, applied by TCRdb to the 5' RACE reads, yields one record per CDR3 protein. The data contain about 830,000 distinct CDR3 sequences, less than 80% of them singletons. The sequenced material came from blood. The receptors come from a man aged 30-40 years in good health.

This clonotype turned up a few times. The V and J genes are TRBV9 and TRBJ1-5; D is perhaps TRBD1 (5 bases). The CDR3 covers 15 residues. Germline loops: CDR1 SGDLS, CDR2 YYNGEE. Trimming took 2 bases from V and 0 from J, leaving 9 bases between them. DNA for the CDR3: TGTGCCAGCAGCGTGTCCGACAGTAGCAATCAGCCCCAGCATTTT. As protein: CASSVSDSSNQPQHF.

The V gene is TRBV29-1, the J gene TRBJ2-3; D call uncertain. Germline loops: CDR1 SQVTM, CDR2 ANQGSEA. The CDR3 contains 14 residues. Trimming pared 2 bases from V and 6 bases from J, leaving 15 bases between. CDR3 in DNA: TGCAGCGTTGAAACCTCGGGCGTACCGGATACGCAGTATTTT. Its protein product is CSVETSGVPDTQYF.

This rearrangement joins TRBV9 to TRBJ1-2; no firm D call. Germline CDR1 reads SGDLS; CDR2 reads YYNGEE. Trimming cost V 2 bases and J 8 bases, with 10 bases left between them. This CDR3 has 12 amino acids. CDR3 nucleotide sequence: TGTGCCAGCAGCGTTGGGGTTGTGGGCTACACCTTC. Its translation is CASSVGVVGYTF.

This sequence joins TRBV15 and TRBJ2-1; D gene unclear. Germline CDR1 is LNHNV and CDR2 is YYDKDF (reference sequence). Trimming pared 3 bases from V and 6 bases from J, leaving 18 bases between. CDR3 length: 16 amino acids. The CDR3 DNA is TGTGCCACCAGCAGGGCCCCGAGGCCAAACTTCAATGAGCAGTTCTTC. Encoded protein: CATSRAPRPNFNEQFF.

This chain links TRBV12-3 or TRBV12-4 with TRBJ2-5; D is unresolved. Matching the DNA end better, TRBJ2-7 makes the J call doubtful. This CDR3 has 15 amino acids. The CDR3 reads CASTRSGAEFYEQYF. The CDR3 DNA sequence: TGTGCCAGCACCAGGAGTGGAGCAGAATTCTACGAGCAGTACTTC.

This clonotype has a count of ten or more. CDR3 sequence (DNA): TGTGCCAGCAGCGGGACAGGGGGAGAGACCCAGTACTTC. The encoded protein is CASSGTGGETQYF. The chain joins TRBV12-3 or TRBV12-4 to TRBJ2-5, with 11 bases fitting TRBD1. Germline trimming cut 6 bases from V and 4 bases from J; bases unmatched to any gene: 1. The CDR3 has 13 amino acids.

The chain uses TRBV10-3 and TRBJ2-3; D may be TRBD1 (7 bases). This CDR3 has 12 amino acids. Trimming removed 8 bases from V and 3 bases from J, with 9 bases in between. Germline-derived CDR1 and CDR2 are ENHRY and SYGVKD. CDR3 protein: CAIQGGTDTQYF. CDR3 sequence (DNA): TGTGCCATCCAGGGGGGAACAGATACGCAGTATTTT.

This clonotype was picked up a small number of times. The chain recombines TRBV7-9 with TRBJ2-3, with a tentative D call TRBD2 (5 bases). The V and J ends lost 4 bases and 5 bases respectively, with 13 bases between them. Germline assignment: CDR1 SEHNR and CDR2 FQNEAQ (reference sequence). CDR3 length: 14 residues. The CDR3 DNA reads as TGTGCCAGCAGCTCCGGGGATAGCGAAGATACGCAGTATTTT. It specifies CASSSGDSEDTQYF.